The rows below give T cell receptor beta chains drawn from one sample of a study of shared clonotypes between healthy human individuals. TCRdb's copy holds only in-frame clones and misses some; the assay was immunoSEQ multiplex PCR. The repertoire consists of about 340,000 clones, with around 70% occurring once and the leading ten covering less than 11%. Sequencing was performed on memory CD4+ T cells sorted from blood. Receptors originate from a man aged 30 to 39 in good health. Each CDR3 is given without its conserved first and last residue. The order of the fields is J gene, V gene, CDR3 protein.

TRBJ2-5 | TRBV11-2 | ASSPRTKQETQY
TRBJ1-1 | TRBV5-6 | ASSNYRGPGTEAF
TRBJ1-1 | TRBV5-1 | ASSLGAHGAEAF
TRBJ2-7 | TRBV7-2 | ASSFTSGSSYEQY
TRBJ2-7 | TRBV19 | ASSPSGTSGTYEQY
TRBJ2-7 | TRBV4-1 | ASSQDHRGLPYEQY
TRBJ1-2 | TRBV6-5 | ASRAYYGYT
TRBJ2-3 | TRBV7-2 | ASSLRSTTDTQY
TRBJ2-1 | TRBV7-9 | ASSLGDGTSGAYNEQF
TRBJ1-4 | TRBV5-1 | ASSLRQTTNEKLF
TRBJ1-4 | TRBV5-1 | ASTNLEGAGNEKLF
TRBJ2-1 | TRBV4-3 | ASSQGLADYNEQF
TRBJ2-3 | TRBV13 | ASSPSGNTQY
TRBJ2-3 | TRBV9 | ASSLGGGRATDTQY
TRBJ2-7 | TRBV11-2 | ASSPLDGKTYEQY
TRBJ2-5 | TRBV28 | ASSLPLTPSTQY
TRBJ2-7 | TRBV5-6 | ASSLIGIRIGEQY
TRBJ2-4 | TRBV9 | ASSVEGSFGASVAKNIQY
TRBJ1-1 | TRBV6-6 | ASSPQGANTEAF
TRBJ1-5 | TRBV19 | ASSLTGFDQPQH
TRBJ2-3 | TRBV9 | ASSPQPSTDTQY
TRBJ2-1 | TRBV5-1 | ASSLEGPVNNEQF
TRBJ2-1 | TRBV18 | ASSPYRTDNEQF
TRBJ2-1 | TRBV5-6 | ASSLLAGLNGEQF
TRBJ2-3 | TRBV18 | ASSPGRLAGSHGTSTDTQY
TRBJ2-1 | TRBV29-1 | SVAGLYGDEQF
TRBJ2-2 | TRBV28 | ASRDGTSGHTGELF
TRBJ1-4 | TRBV7-2 | ASSLDYRTNEKLF
TRBJ2-7 | TRBV7-6 | ASSLSPGGEQY
TRBJ2-7 | TRBV5-1 | ASSLGSGNEQY
TRBJ1-2 | TRBV4-1 | ASSQDPGQGGYT
TRBJ2-1 | TRBV25-1 | ASSESNTFSYNEQF
TRBJ1-1 | TRBV5-1 | ASSEGTGAEAF
TRBJ2-1 | TRBV6-6 | ASRHGTDLGGQF
TRBJ2-1 | TRBV28 | ASKGDQTYNEQF
TRBJ1-2 | TRBV11-2 | ASSFDGGVGYGYT
TRBJ2-1 | TRBV6-1 | ASITVVQGEQF
TRBJ2-7 | TRBV21-1 | AAAGGASYEQY
TRBJ1-5 | TRBV2 | ASSPDRAGNQPQH
TRBJ2-1 | TRBV18 | ASSPGANEQF
TRBJ2-3 | TRBV6-1 | ASSEIPTDTQY
TRBJ1-3 | TRBV2 | ASGGVSGNTIY